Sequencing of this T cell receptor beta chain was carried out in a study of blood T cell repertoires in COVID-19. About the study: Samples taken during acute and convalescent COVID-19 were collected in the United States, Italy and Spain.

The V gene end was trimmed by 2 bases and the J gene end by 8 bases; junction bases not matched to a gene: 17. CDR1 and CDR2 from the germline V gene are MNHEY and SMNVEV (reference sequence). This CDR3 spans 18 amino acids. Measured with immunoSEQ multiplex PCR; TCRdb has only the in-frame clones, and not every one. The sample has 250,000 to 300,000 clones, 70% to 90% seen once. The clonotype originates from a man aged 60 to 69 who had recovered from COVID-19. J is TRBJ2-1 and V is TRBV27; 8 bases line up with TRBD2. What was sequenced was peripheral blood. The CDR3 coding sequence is TGTGCCAGCAGTTTAGGCTTTGGCGAGGCAATAGCGGGGTATGAGCAGTTCTTC. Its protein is CASSLGFGEAIAGYEQFF.